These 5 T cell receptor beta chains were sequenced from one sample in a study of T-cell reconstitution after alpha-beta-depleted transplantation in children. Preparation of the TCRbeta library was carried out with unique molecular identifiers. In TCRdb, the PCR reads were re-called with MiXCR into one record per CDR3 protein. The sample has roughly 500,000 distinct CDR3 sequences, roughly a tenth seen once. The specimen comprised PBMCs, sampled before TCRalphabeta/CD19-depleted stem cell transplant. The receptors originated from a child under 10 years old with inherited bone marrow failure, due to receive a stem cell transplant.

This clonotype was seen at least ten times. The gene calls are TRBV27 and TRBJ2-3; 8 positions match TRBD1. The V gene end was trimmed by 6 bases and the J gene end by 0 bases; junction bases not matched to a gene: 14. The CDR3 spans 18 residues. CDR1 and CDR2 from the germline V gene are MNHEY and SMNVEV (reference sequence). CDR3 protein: CASSLPPQGVFSTDTQYF. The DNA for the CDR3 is TGTGCCAGCAGCTTACCCCCACAGGGGGTGTTTAGCACAGATACGCAGTATTTT.

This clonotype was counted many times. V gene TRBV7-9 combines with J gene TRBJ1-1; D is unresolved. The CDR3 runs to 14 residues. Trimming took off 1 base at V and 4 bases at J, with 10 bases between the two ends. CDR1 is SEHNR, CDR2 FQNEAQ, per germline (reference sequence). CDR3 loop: CASSLVMQATEAFF. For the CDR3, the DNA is TGTGCCAGCAGCTTAGTTATGCAGGCCACTGAAGCTTTCTTT.

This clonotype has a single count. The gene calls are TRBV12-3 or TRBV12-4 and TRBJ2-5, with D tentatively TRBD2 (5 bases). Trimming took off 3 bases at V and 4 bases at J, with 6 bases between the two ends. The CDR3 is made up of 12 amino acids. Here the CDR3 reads CASSFEGETQYF. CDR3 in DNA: TGTGCCAGCAGTTTTGAGGGAGAGACCCAGTACTTC.

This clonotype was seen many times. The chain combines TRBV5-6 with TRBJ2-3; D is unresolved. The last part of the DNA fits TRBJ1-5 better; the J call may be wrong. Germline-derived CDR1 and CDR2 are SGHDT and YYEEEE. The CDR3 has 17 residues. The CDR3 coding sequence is TGTGCCAGCAGCTTCGGGCGTACGAGTACGAGCACAGATACGCAGCATTTT. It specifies CASSFGRTSTSTDTQHF.

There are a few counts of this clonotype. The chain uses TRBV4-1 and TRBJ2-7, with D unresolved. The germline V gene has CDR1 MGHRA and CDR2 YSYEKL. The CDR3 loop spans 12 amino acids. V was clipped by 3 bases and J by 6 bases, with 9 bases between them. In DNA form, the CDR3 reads TGCGCCAGCAGCCAGGACGGCATCGAGCAGTACTTC. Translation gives CASSQDGIEQYF.